The 23 T cell receptor beta chains presented below share a single source sample, sequenced in a study of cytomegalovirus exposure and HLA in healthy donors. This PCR relied on a set of 60 Vbeta primers and 13 Jbeta primers. Generated by immunoSEQ multiplex PCR, the TCRdb table keeps only in-frame clones and is missing some. The repertoire holds about 97,000 clones, with around 81% as singletons. Specimen: PBMCs. Receptor source: a man aged 35-49 years in good health and CMV-seropositive.

On this clone: Within the sample, other DNA sequences also encode this same CDR3. The chain has TRBV28 and TRBJ1-4; perhaps TRBD1 as D (6 bases). The CDR3 spans 14 residues. CDR1 is MDHEN, CDR2 SYDVKM, per germline. Trimming shortened V by 6 bases and J by 4 bases, and 12 bases separated the two germline ends. DNA for the CDR3: TGTGCCAGCAGAGCGAGGGGGATTAATGAAAAACTGTTTTTT. Translated, it gives CASRARGINEKLFF.

A word on this clone: Germline and junction disagree at one end, which may indicate a read error. The identical CDR3 is also encoded by other nucleotide sequences in the sample. The chain carries TRBV5-1 and TRBJ2-1, with D maybe TRBD1 (6 bases). From germline, CDR1 is SGHRS and CDR2 YFSETQ. The CDR3 is 15 amino acids. CDR3 in amino acids: CASSWTDSSYNEQFF. The CDR3, as DNA: TGCGCCAGCAGCTGGACAGACAGCTCCTACAACGAGCAGTTCTTC.

This sequence joins TRBV30 and TRBJ2-1, with TRBD2 matching over 7 bases. Germline V gene data show CDR1 as GTSNPN and CDR2 as SVGIG (reference sequence). CDR3 length: 17 amino acids. J was trimmed by 4 bases and V by 4 bases; bases with no gene match: 16. Written as DNA, the CDR3 is TGTGCCTGGAACGGCTGGGCTAGCGGTGTAAGGTACAATGAGCAGTTCTTC. Translated, it gives CAWNGWASGVRYNEQFF.

The chain is built from TRBV4-1 and TRBJ2-1, with 9 bases identical to TRBD2. The trim removed 2 bases at V and 4 bases at J, leaving 9 bases unmatched. CDR3 length equals 17 residues. Looked up from germline, CDR1 is MGHRA and CDR2 is YSYEKL. CDR3 sequence reads: CASSQSPRLAGYNEQFF. CDR3 sequence (DNA): TGCGCCAGCAGCCAATCCCCAAGGCTAGCGGGATACAATGAGCAGTTCTTC.

V and J are TRBV7-3 and TRBJ1-6; no firm D call. The CDR3 is made up of 16 amino acids. Trimming cost V 6 bases and J 0 bases, with 12 bases left between them. Germline lookup yields CDR1 SGHTA and CDR2 FQGTGA. The chain's CDR3 is CASRRGEGSYNSPLHF. The CDR3 DNA reads TGTGCCAGCAGACGGGGAGAGGGCTCCTATAATTCACCCCTCCACTTT.

The CDR3 here is CASSAQGVRTEAFF. The CDR3 region has the DNA TGTGCCAGCAGCGCACAGGGGGTAAGGACTGAAGCTTTCTTT. This chain links TRBV11-3 with TRBJ1-1; TRBD1 matches 8 bases. V lost 5 bases to trimming and J lost 5 bases; unmatched junction nucleotides: 7. The V gene's germline CDR1 is SGHNT and CDR2 YENEEA. The CDR3 totals 14 residues.

CDR3: CASSQRDRETQYF. CDR3 in DNA: TGCGCCAGCAGCCAGAGGGACAGGGAGACCCAGTACTTC. The rearrangement links TRBV4-1 to TRBJ2-5; 8 bases align to TRBD1. V shed 3 bases, J shed 5 bases, and the junction held 2 bases outside the gene matches. The CDR3 length is 13 residues. Germline V gives CDR1 MGHRA, CDR2 YSYEKL.

J is TRBJ2-3 and V is TRBV7-2; 9 nucleotides match TRBD1. Germline CDR1 is SGHTA and CDR2 is FQGNSA. The length of the CDR3 is 17 residues. V shed 5 bases, J shed 5 bases, and the junction held 14 bases outside the gene matches. The CDR3 sequence is CASSAVPGQGKGDTQYF. CDR3 nucleotides: TGTGCCAGCAGCGCCGTCCCGGGACAGGGTAAAGGAGATACGCAGTATTTT.

The J gene is TRBJ2-7, the V gene TRBV5-1; D is perhaps TRBD2 (5 bases). CDR1 and CDR2 (germline): SGHRS, YFSETQ. This CDR3 comprises 14 residues. The germline V and J ends were trimmed by 0 bases and 2 bases, with 9 bases remaining between them. The CDR3 nucleotides read TGCGCCAGCAGCTTGGGGGGAGAACCCTACGAGCAGTACTTC. Protein: CASSLGGEPYEQYF. The complete variable domain, with remaining parts taken from reference TRBV5-1 and TRBJ2-7, reads KAGVTQTPRYLIKTRGQQVTLSCSPISGHRSVSWYQQTPGQGLQFLFEYFSETQRNKGNFPGRFSGRQFSNSRSEMNVSTLELGDSALYLCASSLGGEPYEQYFGPGTRLTVT.

The sample holds one count of this clone. CDR3 in amino acids: CASSIVAPGQGLNEQFF. CDR3 bases: TGTGCCAGTAGTATAGTCGCACCGGGACAGGGGCTCAATGAGCAGTTCTTC. The chain joins TRBV19 to TRBJ2-1; the match to TRBD1 covers 10 bases. The CDR3 consists of 17 residues. Germline values: CDR1 LNHDA, CDR2 SQIVND (reference sequence). Losses at the gene ends were 1 base for V and 6 bases for J; bases not matched to a gene: 9. The full variable domain, with the rest looked up from reference TRBV19 and TRBJ2-1, is DGGITQSPKYLFRKEGQNVTLSCEQNLNHDAMYWYRQDPGQGLRLIYYSQIVNDFQKGDIAEGYSVSREKKESFPLTVTSAQKNPTAFYLCASSIVAPGQGLNEQFFGPGTRLTVL.

This clone was counted once. The chain carries TRBV2 and TRBJ2-7, with 11 bases lining up with TRBD2. The CDR3 length is 15 residues. Germline-derived CDR1 and CDR2 are SNHLY and FYNNEI. The V and J ends lost 6 bases and 4 bases, in that order; junction bases with no gene match: 8. The CDR3 bases are TGTGCCAGCAGACAACTAGCGGGGGTTTTTTACGAGCAGTACTTC. Residues: CASRQLAGVFYEQYF.

V gene TRBV10-3 combines with J gene TRBJ2-3, with TRBD1 identical over 8 bases. Germline CDR1 and CDR2: ENHRY and SYGVKD. The CDR3 is made up of 14 amino acids. V shed 6 bases and J 3 bases; nucleotides not matched to a gene: 5. The CDR3 region has the DNA TGTGCCATCAGCCACCAGGGGGCGACAGATACGCAGTATTTT. It specifies CAISHQGATDTQYF.

CDR3 in DNA: TGTGCCAGCAGACGAGCGGGATTGGCGGATACGCAGTATTTT. Encoded protein: CASRRAGLADTQYF. The chain is built from TRBV2 and TRBJ2-3; 7 nucleotides agree with TRBD2. The germline V gene encodes CDR1 SNHLY and CDR2 FYNNEI. CDR3 length: 14 amino acids. V gave up 6 bases and J gave up 6 bases; unmatched junction bases: 9.

This clone was counted between two and nine times. The CDR3 spells CASGSGGRGANVLTF. The CDR3 nucleotides read TGTGCTAGTGGTTCCGGGGGGCGTGGGGCCAACGTCCTGACTTTC. The chain has TRBV12-5 and TRBJ2-6, with D tentatively TRBD2 (7 bases). The CDR3 has 15 amino acids. V was clipped by 4 bases and J by 3 bases, with 10 bases between them. Germline CDR1 is LGHNT and CDR2 is FRNRAP.

In DNA form, the CDR3 reads TGCAGCGTTGAAGACGGGACAGGGGTGGCGGAGCAGTACTTC. Its translation: CSVEDGTGVAEQYF. The rearrangement joins TRBV29-1 to TRBJ2-7; 10 bases agree with TRBD1. This CDR3 contains 14 residues. The germline gives CDR1 SQVTM, CDR2 ANQGSEA. V trimming: 0 bases; J trimming: 7 bases; junction bases outside the gene matches: 6.

The V call is TRBV5-4, the J call TRBJ1-1; D possibly corresponds to TRBD1 (5 bases). With 0 bases removed from V and 5 bases from J, the gap between germline ends came to 20 bases. The length of the CDR3 is 17 residues. Germline V gene sequence: CDR1 SGHNT, CDR2 YYREEE (reference sequence). CDR3: CASSLAMGRAMGTEAFF. For the CDR3, the DNA is TGTGCCAGCAGCTTGGCCATGGGCAGGGCCATGGGTACTGAAGCTTTCTTT.

This rearrangement joins TRBV30 to TRBJ2-3; 8 nucleotides match TRBD1. The CDR3 runs 13 residues. V dropped 7 bases and J dropped 2; count of bases not matched to a gene: 5. Looked up from germline, CDR1 is GTSNPN and CDR2 is SVGIG (reference sequence). CDR3 sequence: CAYGQGNTDTQYF. As DNA, the CDR3 is TGTGCCTATGGACAGGGCAACACAGATACGCAGTATTTT.

The V and J genes are TRBV19 and TRBJ2-3; 11 bases are a match to TRBD2. The CDR3 runs to 17 residues. Germline V gene lookup returns CDR1 LNHDA and CDR2 SQIVND (reference sequence). The junction had 9 bases not matched to a gene; V was cut back by 4 bases and J by 3 bases. The CDR3 bases are TGTGCCAGTAGTAGAACTAGCGGGAGTAGTGGGACAGATACGCAGTATTTT. It encodes CASSRTSGSSGTDTQYF.

V gene TRBV11-2 combines with J gene TRBJ1-2, with TRBD1 matching 10 bases. CDR1 is SGHAT, CDR2 FQNNGV, per germline. This CDR3 contains 19 residues. J lost 0 bases, V lost 1 base, and 11 bases had no gene match. CDR3 nucleotide sequence: TGTGCCAGCAGCTTAGCTCCCGGGACAGGGGTGGCAACTAACTATGGCTACACCTTC. Its translation is CASSLAPGTGVATNYGYTF.

J is TRBJ2-1 and V is TRBV21-1; TRBD2 reflects the table's D call only, with no check against the DNA. TRBV21-1 is recorded as a pseudogene. CDR3 length: 14 amino acids. The CDR3 coding sequence is TGTGCCAGCAGTCTTAGATACTTCTACAATGAGCAGTTCTTC. The encoded protein is CASSLRYFYNEQFF.

The genes are TRBV6-5 and TRBJ1-6; D gene uncertain. V lost 6 bases and J 7 bases, leaving 13 bases between the germline ends. The CDR3 runs to 14 residues. Germline CDR1 MNHEY, CDR2 SVGAGI. The CDR3 bases are TGTGCCAGCAGCGGAGGGAGTAACAATTCACCCCTCCACTTT. Translating it yields CASSGGSNNSPLHF.

The chain carries TRBV5-1 and TRBJ2-2, with D maybe TRBD1 (5 bases). CDR3 length: 17 residues. Germline assignment: CDR1 SGHRS and CDR2 YFSETQ. The V gene lost 0 bases and the J gene lost 4 bases, with 16 bases spanning the gap. The CDR3 region is CASSLGSTGVGTGELFF. CDR3 DNA: TGCGCCAGCAGCTTGGGTTCAACAGGCGTTGGCACCGGGGAGCTGTTTTTT.

This chain joins TRBV11-2 and TRBJ1-5; the D is unclear. V lost 2 bases, J lost 4 bases, and 9 bases lay in between. The CDR3 loop spans 14 amino acids. From germline, CDR1 is SGHAT and CDR2 FQNNGV. The CDR3 DNA reads TGTGCCAGCAGCTTATCGACACAAAATCAGCCCCAGCATTTT. It encodes CASSLSTQNQPQHF. The entire variable domain, with the rest obtained from reference TRBV11-2 and TRBJ1-5, is as follows: EAGVAQSPRYKIIEKRQSVAFWCNPISGHATLYWYQQILGQGPKLLIQFQNNGVVDDSQLPKDRFSAERLKGVDSTLKIQPAKLEDSAVYLCASSLSTQNQPQHFGDGTRLSIL.